Listed below are T cell receptor beta chains from one sample, sequenced in a study of T cells after yellow fever vaccination. TCRdb analysed the 5' RACE reads with MiXCR anew, one entry per CDR3 protein. The sample carries 11,000 to 15,000 distinct CDR3 sequences, roughly 8% recorded once. The sequences come from PBMCs, either bulk or a sorted T-cell subset (CD4+, CD8+, memory, or dextramer-sorted; not recorded which), collected on the day of the yellow fever booster vaccination. These receptor sequences come from a man aged 18 to 35 who received the YFV17D yellow fever vaccine. Both conserved end residues are part of each CDR3. Each record gives: D gene, clone size, J gene, V gene, CDR3 protein, CDR3 DNA. D genes are given only for firm matches. The listing skips clone size in some rows; elsewhere it reads once, few, many or a size class.

d_call: TRBD2
clone_size: medium-sized
j_call: TRBJ2-1
v_call: TRBV6-6
cdr3_aa: CASSYSSWRGVYNEQFF
cdr3_nt: TGTGCCAGCAGTTACTCGAGTTGGCGGGGGGTCTACAATGAGCAGTTCTTC

d_call: TRBD2
clone_size: many
j_call: TRBJ2-5
v_call: TRBV5-4
cdr3_aa: CASSPSGGASSETQYF
cdr3_nt: TGTGCCAGCAGCCCCAGCGGGGGGGCCAGTTCGGAGACCCAGTACTTC

d_call: TRBD1
clone_size: few
j_call: TRBJ1-4
v_call: TRBV6-6
cdr3_aa: CASSHSLQGTATNEKLFF
cdr3_nt: TGTGCCAGCAGTCACTCCCTACAGGGGACAGCAACTAATGAAAAACTGTTTTTT

d_call: -
clone_size: many
j_call: TRBJ1-5
v_call: TRBV7-2
cdr3_aa: CASSFSGGGNQPQHF
cdr3_nt: TGTGCCAGCAGCTTTTCCGGGGGCGGAAATCAGCCCCAGCATTTT

d_call: TRBD2
clone_size: once
j_call: TRBJ2-3
v_call: TRBV20-1
cdr3_aa: CSAKGRGSSSTDTQYF
cdr3_nt: TGCAGTGCTAAGGGGCGGGGGAGCTCTAGCACAGATACGCAGTATTTT

d_call: -
clone_size: medium-sized
j_call: TRBJ1-2
v_call: TRBV25-1
cdr3_aa: CASSGLQFYGYTF
cdr3_nt: TGTGCCAGCAGTGGTTTACAGTTCTATGGCTACACCTTC

d_call: -
clone_size: medium-sized
j_call: TRBJ2-1
v_call: TRBV7-9
cdr3_aa: CASSFEGRTYNEQFF
cdr3_nt: TGTGCCAGCAGCTTCGAGGGCCGAACCTACAATGAGCAGTTCTTC

d_call: -
clone_size: many
j_call: TRBJ2-3
v_call: TRBV20-1
cdr3_aa: CSVPRRGSDTQYF
cdr3_nt: TGCAGTGTACCCAGGCGGGGCAGCGATACGCAGTATTTT

d_call: -
clone_size: many
j_call: TRBJ2-5
v_call: TRBV9
cdr3_aa: CASSVGPTSQETQYF
cdr3_nt: TGTGCCAGCAGCGTAGGGCCTACCTCCCAAGAGACCCAGTACTTC

d_call: -
clone_size: many
j_call: TRBJ1-1
v_call: TRBV5-4
cdr3_aa: CASSFGQGRTEAFF
cdr3_nt: TGTGCCAGCAGCTTCGGGCAGGGGAGGACTGAAGCTTTCTTT

d_call: -
clone_size: many
j_call: TRBJ1-1
v_call: TRBV7-3
cdr3_aa: CASSPGWGNTEAFF
cdr3_nt: TGTGCCAGCAGCCCCGGGTGGGGGAACACTGAAGCTTTCTTT

d_call: -
clone_size: many
j_call: TRBJ1-2
v_call: TRBV20-1
cdr3_aa: CSATRGGDLYGYTF
cdr3_nt: TGCAGTGCAACAAGGGGAGGGGACCTCTATGGCTACACCTTC

d_call: -
clone_size: many
j_call: TRBJ1-1
v_call: TRBV5-6
cdr3_aa: CASSLGPRRANTEAFF
cdr3_nt: TGTGCCAGCAGCTTGGGGCCCCGGAGAGCGAACACTGAAGCTTTCTTT

d_call: TRBD1
clone_size: medium-sized
j_call: TRBJ1-2
v_call: TRBV4-3
cdr3_aa: CASSPGQGNYGYTF
cdr3_nt: TGCGCCAGCAGCCCGGGACAGGGGAACTATGGCTACACCTTC

d_call: -
clone_size: many
j_call: TRBJ1-4
v_call: TRBV30
cdr3_aa: CAWSIPGRYEKLFF
cdr3_nt: TGTGCCTGGAGCATACCTGGGAGGTATGAAAAACTGTTTTTT

d_call: -
clone_size: many
j_call: TRBJ1-5
v_call: TRBV6-2/TRBV6-3
cdr3_aa: CASSYRGGQPQHF
cdr3_nt: TGTGCCAGCAGTTACAGGGGAGGGCAGCCCCAGCATTTT

d_call: -
clone_size: -
j_call: TRBJ2-5
v_call: TRBV18
cdr3_aa: CASSPPDGQETQYF
cdr3_nt: TGTGCCAGCTCACCCCCGGACGGACAAGAGACCCAGTACTTC

d_call: TRBD1
clone_size: many
j_call: TRBJ2-2
v_call: TRBV18
cdr3_aa: CASSTQGDTGELFF
cdr3_nt: TGTGCCAGCTCAACACAGGGGGACACCGGGGAGCTGTTTTTT

d_call: -
clone_size: many
j_call: TRBJ1-6
v_call: TRBV7-2
cdr3_aa: CASSLYSRGMSPLHF
cdr3_nt: TGTGCCAGCAGCTTATACAGTAGGGGGATGTCACCCCTCCACTTT

d_call: -
clone_size: many
j_call: TRBJ2-5
v_call: TRBV5-1
cdr3_aa: CASSFSLNQETQYF
cdr3_nt: TGCGCCAGCAGCTTCTCCCTAAACCAAGAGACCCAGTACTTC

d_call: TRBD1
clone_size: many
j_call: TRBJ1-5
v_call: TRBV6-6
cdr3_aa: CASSRKQGAQHF
cdr3_nt: TGTGCCAGCAGCCGCAAACAGGGGGCCCAGCATTTT

d_call: TRBD2
clone_size: medium-sized
j_call: TRBJ2-7
v_call: TRBV20-1
cdr3_aa: CSASWGGKYEQYF
cdr3_nt: TGCAGTGCTAGTTGGGGGGGTAAATACGAGCAGTACTTC

d_call: -
clone_size: medium-sized
j_call: TRBJ1-2
v_call: TRBV6-5
cdr3_aa: CASRESGGHGYTF
cdr3_nt: TGTGCCAGCAGAGAATCGGGGGGGCATGGCTACACCTTC

d_call: -
clone_size: many
j_call: TRBJ2-3
v_call: TRBV7-2
cdr3_aa: CASSFQETDTQYF
cdr3_nt: TGTGCCAGCAGCTTCCAGGAGACAGATACGCAGTATTTT

d_call: TRBD2
clone_size: many
j_call: TRBJ2-5
v_call: TRBV20-1
cdr3_aa: CSASLAGETQYF
cdr3_nt: TGCAGTGCTAGCCTAGCGGGAGAGACCCAGTACTTC

d_call: -
clone_size: many
j_call: TRBJ1-1
v_call: TRBV19
cdr3_aa: CASSSSGALNTEAFF
cdr3_nt: TGTGCCAGTAGTTCATCGGGGGCGCTGAACACTGAAGCTTTCTTT

d_call: TRBD1
clone_size: many
j_call: TRBJ1-4
v_call: TRBV7-2
cdr3_aa: CASSTQGSHNEKLFF
cdr3_nt: TGTGCCAGCAGCACACAGGGGTCCCATAATGAAAAACTGTTTTTT

d_call: -
clone_size: many
j_call: TRBJ2-3
v_call: TRBV7-3
cdr3_aa: CASSLPATGTTDTQYF
cdr3_nt: TGTGCCAGCAGCCTCCCCGCCACGGGTACCACAGATACGCAGTATTTT

d_call: -
clone_size: medium-sized
j_call: TRBJ2-7
v_call: TRBV7-9
cdr3_aa: CASSSSPGHLSYEQYF
cdr3_nt: TGTGCCAGCAGCTCTTCCCCGGGACACCTATCCTACGAGCAGTACTTC

d_call: -
clone_size: many
j_call: TRBJ1-6
v_call: TRBV29-1
cdr3_aa: CSVRTASYNSPLHF
cdr3_nt: TGCAGCGTGAGGACAGCCTCCTATAATTCACCCCTCCACTTT

d_call: TRBD2
clone_size: many
j_call: TRBJ2-6
v_call: TRBV20-1
cdr3_aa: CSAPGLSSGANVLTF
cdr3_nt: TGCAGTGCTCCGGGACTAAGCTCTGGGGCCAACGTCCTGACTTTC

d_call: TRBD1
clone_size: many
j_call: TRBJ2-1
v_call: TRBV7-2
cdr3_aa: CASSTGQGNYNEQFF
cdr3_nt: TGTGCCAGCAGCACGGGACAGGGTAACTACAATGAGCAGTTCTTC

d_call: TRBD2
clone_size: medium-sized
j_call: TRBJ2-1
v_call: TRBV5-1
cdr3_aa: CASSDTLAGGHSEQFF
cdr3_nt: TGCGCCAGCAGCGACACCCTAGCGGGGGGACATAGTGAGCAGTTCTTC

d_call: TRBD2
clone_size: medium-sized
j_call: TRBJ2-1
v_call: TRBV7-9
cdr3_aa: CASSLAAGGEGEQFF
cdr3_nt: TGTGCCAGCAGCTTAGCAGCGGGGGGGGAGGGAGAGCAGTTCTTC

d_call: -
clone_size: many
j_call: TRBJ1-6
v_call: TRBV20-1
cdr3_aa: CSAISGFSERNSPLHF
cdr3_nt: TGCAGTGCTATATCAGGGTTTTCTGAGAGGAATTCACCCCTCCACTTT

d_call: -
clone_size: medium-sized
j_call: TRBJ1-4
v_call: TRBV27
cdr3_aa: CASSFLRAGGMKKLFF
cdr3_nt: TGTGCCAGCAGCTTCCTCCGGGCCGGTGGGATGAAAAAACTGTTTTTT

d_call: -
clone_size: many
j_call: TRBJ1-2
v_call: TRBV6-5
cdr3_aa: CASSLLSGHNYGYTF
cdr3_nt: TGTGCCAGCAGCTTACTTTCAGGGCATAACTATGGCTACACCTTC

d_call: TRBD2
clone_size: many
j_call: TRBJ2-1
v_call: TRBV28
cdr3_aa: CASSLSGGNEQFF
cdr3_nt: TGTGCCAGCAGTTTATCGGGGGGGAATGAGCAGTTCTTC

d_call: -
clone_size: medium-sized
j_call: TRBJ2-3
v_call: TRBV7-8
cdr3_aa: CASSRGTDTQYF
cdr3_nt: TGTGCCAGCAGCCGTGGTACAGATACGCAGTATTTT

d_call: TRBD2
clone_size: many
j_call: TRBJ2-3
v_call: TRBV7-9
cdr3_aa: CASSRQRSAGTDTQYF
cdr3_nt: TGTGCCAGCAGCCGGCAACGATCAGCGGGGACAGATACGCAGTATTTT

d_call: -
clone_size: many
j_call: TRBJ2-1
v_call: TRBV7-8
cdr3_aa: CASSLKKRYNEQFF
cdr3_nt: TGTGCCAGCAGCTTAAAGAAGCGATACAATGAGCAGTTCTTC

d_call: -
clone_size: -
j_call: TRBJ2-7
v_call: TRBV15
cdr3_aa: CATSRDESYEQYF
cdr3_nt: TGTGCCACCAGCAGAGATGAATCCTACGAGCAGTACTTC

d_call: -
clone_size: many
j_call: TRBJ1-1
v_call: TRBV6-1
cdr3_aa: CASSEQGYWVSTEAFF
cdr3_nt: TGTGCCAGCAGTGAACAGGGTTATTGGGTTTCCACTGAAGCTTTCTTT

d_call: TRBD2
clone_size: medium-sized
j_call: TRBJ2-5
v_call: TRBV7-2
cdr3_aa: CASSLETGGETQYF
cdr3_nt: TGTGCCAGCAGCTTAGAGACGGGGGGGGAAACCCAGTACTTC

d_call: -
clone_size: many
j_call: TRBJ2-2
v_call: TRBV5-1
cdr3_aa: CASSSYLQGAGELFF
cdr3_nt: TGCGCCAGCAGCTCATATCTTCAGGGAGCCGGGGAGCTGTTTTTT

d_call: TRBD1
clone_size: many
j_call: TRBJ1-2
v_call: TRBV5-6
cdr3_aa: CASSPGQGALRNYGYTF
cdr3_nt: TGTGCCAGCAGCCCTGGACAGGGGGCTCTTCGAAACTATGGCTACACCTTC

d_call: -
clone_size: many
j_call: TRBJ1-1
v_call: TRBV12-3/TRBV12-4
cdr3_aa: CASSRDRGAFF
cdr3_nt: TGTGCCAGCAGTAGGGACCGAGGAGCTTTCTTT

d_call: -
clone_size: many
j_call: TRBJ2-4
v_call: TRBV6-2/TRBV6-3
cdr3_aa: CASSQAELAKNIQYF
cdr3_nt: TGTGCCAGCAGTCAAGCGGAACTAGCCAAAAACATTCAGTACTTC

d_call: TRBD1
clone_size: many
j_call: TRBJ2-1
v_call: TRBV5-1
cdr3_aa: CASSLQGQGPGEQFF
cdr3_nt: TGCGCCAGCAGCTTGCAAGGACAGGGGCCCGGTGAGCAGTTCTTC

d_call: -
clone_size: many
j_call: TRBJ2-2
v_call: TRBV6-6
cdr3_aa: CASSYRGADGELFF
cdr3_nt: TGTGCCAGCAGTTACCGGGGGGCGGACGGGGAGCTGTTTTTT

d_call: TRBD1
clone_size: many
j_call: TRBJ1-1
v_call: TRBV6-1
cdr3_aa: CASSENRGSTEAFF
cdr3_nt: TGTGCCAGCAGTGAGAACAGGGGAAGCACTGAAGCTTTCTTT

d_call: TRBD1
clone_size: medium-sized
j_call: TRBJ1-2
v_call: TRBV7-2
cdr3_aa: CASSPGTDGGGYTF
cdr3_nt: TGTGCCAGCAGCCCCGGGACAGATGGGGGCGGCTACACCTTC

d_call: -
clone_size: medium-sized
j_call: TRBJ1-1
v_call: TRBV18
cdr3_aa: CASSSQGLNTEAFF
cdr3_nt: TGTGCCAGCTCCTCCCAGGGACTGAACACTGAAGCTTTCTTT

d_call: TRBD1
clone_size: many
j_call: TRBJ2-3
v_call: TRBV7-8
cdr3_aa: CASSLVGGPSTDTQYF
cdr3_nt: TGTGCCAGCAGCTTAGTAGGGGGCCCTAGCACAGATACGCAGTATTTT

d_call: -
clone_size: many
j_call: TRBJ2-7
v_call: TRBV3-1
cdr3_aa: CASSQDEARAFYF
cdr3_nt: TGTGCCAGCAGCCAAGACGAGGCCAGGGCTTTCTACTTC